This T cell receptor (beta chain) was identified during a study of T cell responses to AZD1222 COVID-19 vaccine. Germline V gene data show CDR1 as MNHNS and CDR2 as SASEGT. CDR3 length: 14 residues. The germline V and J ends were trimmed by 3 bases and 8 bases, with 16 bases remaining between them. TCRdb's table, derived via immunoSEQ multiplex PCR, lists solely in-frame clones and lacks some. The repertoire holds 100,000 to 120,000 clones, with less than 95% as singletons. This specimen was peripheral blood, taken on day 0 of AZD1222 vaccination. This receptor was identified in an adult in good health. The chain employs TRBV6-1 and TRBJ1-1; D unclear. The CDR3 loop is CASSDGENRREAFF. The CDR3, as DNA: TGTGCCAGCAGTGACGGGGAGAATAGGAGGGAAGCTTTCTTT.